The TCR beta chain under discussion was sequenced for a study of blood T cell repertoires in COVID-19. At the level of the study: The United States, Italy and Spain were the sources of the acute and convalescent COVID-19 samples. PBMCs, B-cell-depleted T cells, or T cells were the source of the cDNA or gDNA that made up the material.

The assay was immunoSEQ multiplex PCR, and TCRdb's table has in-frame clones only and misses some. Of fewer than 150,000 clones listed, about 90% are singletons. This clonotype originated in a woman between 50 and 59 years old with acute or convalescent COVID-19. Sequenced material: peripheral blood.

The CDR3 DNA follows: TGTGCCAGCAGTGAGACGGGAGATCTATACGAGCAGTACTTC. Translation: CASSETGDLYEQYF. The V gene is TRBV25-1, the J gene TRBJ2-7; the D gene is possibly TRBD2 (6 bases). The CDR3 contains 14 residues. Trimming left V 3 bases short and J 4 bases short, with 13 bases between. The germline CDR1 and CDR2 sequences are MGHDK and SYGVNS.